This T cell receptor beta chain was recovered during a study of blood T cell repertoires in COVID-19. On the study more broadly: Sites across the United States, Italy and Spain contributed samples from acute and convalescent COVID-19. The analysed material was cDNA or gDNA that came from T cells, B-cell-depleted T cells, or PBMCs.

CDR1 is MGHDK and CDR2 is SYGVNS in the germline V gene. This CDR3 is 18 amino acids long. The V segment lost 5 bases and the J segment 4 bases; nucleotides outside the gene matches: 12. Authors' methods: Estimates of nucleated cell counts were drawn from the amplification of reference gene primers. Here immunoSEQ multiplex PCR was the method, and the copy in TCRdb shows in-frame clones only, minus some. The DNA was the basis for D and trimming; V, J and clone size are from that table. Here the sample spans about 230,000 clones, approximately 82% being singletons. Sample: peripheral blood. This clonotype was obtained from a middle-aged man with active or convalescent COVID-19. The V gene is TRBV25-1, the J gene TRBJ2-1, with 12 bases fitting TRBD2. The CDR3 protein is CASSLLPGLAGIYNEQFF. For the CDR3, the DNA is TGTGCCAGCAGTCTCCTCCCCGGACTAGCGGGGATATACAATGAGCAGTTCTTC.